The entry below gives a single T cell receptor beta chain sequence along with its context. Its antigen is not identified. Sequence at one end of the junction differs from germline and may be a read error. Libraries for TCR beta were made by quantitative 5'-RACE with molecular barcodes. Each CDR3 protein gets one entry after TCRdb re-called the 5' RACE reads with MiXCR. This sample has 230,000 or so distinct CDR3 sequences, with 15% to 20% found just once. This CDR3 contains 15 residues. The germline gives CDR1 DFQATT, CDR2 SNEGSKA (reference sequence). This entry is derived from a study of CD8 T cells in ankylosing spondylitis. Study observations and caveats: Made up of eight highly homologous variants, a TCR beta motif appeared characteristic of ankylosing spondylitis blood. Past research had described some motif variants in reactive arthritis synovial fluid and blood. The study looked at matched synovial fluid samples from ankylosing spondylitis patients. Disease-linked clones were reported to be significantly enriched there.

The chain carries TRBV20-1 and TRBJ2-1; perhaps TRBD2 as D (5 bases). The sequence was collected from a male donor with ankylosing spondylitis or in good health (not recorded which). Sequenced input: blood, either unsorted or a sorted T cell fraction (not recorded which). Here the CDR3 DNA reads TGCAGTGCTGGAGATAGGAGCGGAGTCTACAATGAGCAGTTCTTC. It encodes CSAGDRSGVYNEQFF.